Shown below are 30 T cell receptor beta chains from a single sample sequenced in a study of blood T cell repertoires in COVID-19 (dated by TCRdb to 2018 to 2021). Library creation used the immunoSEQ multiplex PCR assay. TCRdb limited this immuneACCESS table to in-frame rearrangements with V and J called. A share of clones is missing; checked studies link under half to unresolved V genes, and the rest is unexplained. Present in this sample are about 170,000 clones, just under 90% of which were seen just once. The leading ten clones occupy over 3.5% of the sample. The sequencing input was peripheral blood. Every receptor here comes from a man aged 18 to 30 with active or convalescent COVID-19.

The rearrangement joins TRBV6-5 to TRBJ1-6; the D gene is possibly TRBD1 (6 bases). V was cut by 6 bases and J by 10 bases, with 19 bases left in between. The CDR3 is 15 amino acids. Germline assignment: CDR1 MNHEY and CDR2 SVGAGI. CDR3 nucleotides: TGTGCCAGCAGCGCCTCACAGGGAAGAGGGTCACCCCTCCACTTT. It specifies CASSASQGRGSPLHF.

V usage is TRBV18 and J usage is TRBJ1-4; 7 nucleotides match TRBD1. Germline CDR1 KGHSH, CDR2 LQKENI. Unmatched junction bases numbered 1, after V lost 2 bases and J lost 7 bases. The CDR3 has 13 amino acids. For the CDR3, the DNA is TGTGCCAGCTCACCATCAGGGGGTGAAAAACTGTTTTTT. Residues: CASSPSGGEKLFF.

This clone showed up just a few times. The gene calls are TRBV5-1 and TRBJ2-3; D is possibly TRBD1 (6 bases). Germline CDR1 is SGHRS and CDR2 is YFSETQ. The germline V and J ends were trimmed by 0 bases and 3 bases, with 8 bases remaining between them. The CDR3 has 14 amino acids. Here the CDR3 DNA reads TGCGCCAGCAGCTTGGACAGGGAAACAGATACGCAGTATTTT. Its protein is CASSLDRETDTQYF.

This sequence joins TRBV7-3 and TRBJ2-1; 7 nucleotides match TRBD2. Germline values: CDR1 SGHTA, CDR2 FQGTGA. With 6 bases clipped from V and 2 bases from J, the junction kept 10 bases outside the gene matches. CDR3 length equals 16 residues. The CDR3 sequence: CASSGLAALPYNEQFF. CDR3 in DNA: TGTGCCAGCAGTGGGCTAGCGGCCCTTCCCTACAATGAGCAGTTCTTC.

This clone was recorded only once. This rearrangement joins TRBV7-3 to TRBJ2-7; D gene uncertain. Germline CDR1 and CDR2: SGHTA and FQGTGA. Trimming cost V 1 base and J 3 bases, with 7 bases left between them. The CDR3 is 13 amino acids. The CDR3 reads CASSLRPFYEQYF. The CDR3 region has the DNA TGTGCCAGCAGCTTAAGGCCCTTCTACGAGCAGTACTTC. Variable domain in full (rest from reference TRBV7-3 and TRBJ2-7): GAGVSQTPSNKVTEKGKYVELRCDPISGHTALYWYRQSLGQGPEFLIYFQGTGAADDSGLPNDRFFAVRPEGSVSTLKIQRTERGDSAVYLCASSLRPFYEQYFGPGTRLTVT.

This rearrangement joins TRBV6-6 to TRBJ2-7, with 7 bases fitting TRBD1. CDR1 is MNHNY, CDR2 SVGAGI, per germline (reference sequence). The J segment lost 6 bases and the V segment lost 2 bases, leaving 7 bases of the junction unmatched. CDR3 size: 14 residues. As DNA, the CDR3 is TGTGCCAGCAGTTACATGGGACAGCAATCCGAGCAGTACTTC. Its protein is CASSYMGQQSEQYF.

The genes are TRBV19 and TRBJ2-3; 7 nucleotides align to TRBD2. CDR1 and CDR2 (germline): LNHDA, SQIVND (reference sequence). This CDR3 contains 15 residues. With 0 bases clipped from V and 5 bases from J, the junction kept 5 bases outside the gene matches. The CDR3 DNA sequence: TGTGCCAGTAGTATAGATCTTGGCGGGAGAGATACGCAGTATTTT. Its translation is CASSIDLGGRDTQYF. Combining the CDR3 with reference TRBV19 and TRBJ2-3 gives the whole variable domain DGGITQSPKYLFRKEGQNVTLSCEQNLNHDAMYWYRQDPGQGLRLIYYSQIVNDFQKGDIAEGYSVSREKKESFPLTVTSAQKNPTAFYLCASSIDLGGRDTQYFGPGTRLTVL.

This clone was seen a handful of times. The V and J genes are TRBV5-1 and TRBJ1-1, with 7 bases lining up with TRBD1. CDR1 and CDR2 from the germline V gene are SGHRS and YFSETQ. The CDR3 consists of 14 residues. V was clipped by 7 bases and J by 0 bases; unmatched bases: 6. CDR3 nucleotides: TGCGCCAGCCACGTCGACAGGGTGAACACTGAAGCTTTCTTT. This sequence encodes CASHVDRVNTEAFF.

The chain carries TRBV21-1 and TRBJ1-5. TRBV21-1 is given as a pseudogene. The CDR3 is 14 residues long. CDR3 region: CASPAGVGNQPQHF. The CDR3 DNA follows: TGTGCCAGCCCGGCGGGGGTTGGCAATCAGCCCCAGCATTTT.

The chain is built from TRBV24-1 and TRBJ1-2, with D possibly matching TRBD1 (5 bases). Germline V gives CDR1 KGHDR, CDR2 SFDVKD. This CDR3 comprises 11 residues. Trimming left V 7 bases short and J 7 bases short, with 9 bases between. CDR3 in amino acids: CATRGLGGYTF. The CDR3 DNA reads as TGTGCCACCAGGGGGCTGGGTGGCTACACCTTC.

The genes are TRBV11-2 and TRBJ1-3; the D gene is possibly TRBD1 (6 bases). The length of the CDR3 is 14 residues. Germline V lookup: CDR1 SGHAT, CDR2 FQNNGV. Between the trimmed V and J ends, which lost 1 base and 2 bases, there was a span of 6 bases. The CDR3 DNA is TGTGCCAGCAGCTTAGCAGGGGCTGGAAACACCATATATTTT. This gives the protein CASSLAGAGNTIYF.

The V gene is TRBV7-8, the J gene TRBJ2-5, with D perhaps TRBD2 (5 bases). Germline V gene data show CDR1 as SGHVS and CDR2 as FQNEAQ. Trimming left V 7 bases short and J 3 bases short, with 27 bases between. The CDR3 length is 18 residues. CDR3 protein: CASIEIITRGVRKETQYF. CDR3 bases: TGTGCCAGCATCGAAATTATAACCCGGGGAGTGAGGAAAGAGACCCAGTACTTC.

This chain joins TRBV4-2 and TRBJ1-3; maybe TRBD1 (5 bases). CDR1 is LGHNA and CDR2 is YNFKEQ in the germline V gene. V lost 4 bases, J lost 1 base, and 17 bases lay in between. The CDR3 is 17 amino acids. CDR3 in DNA: TGTGCCAGCAGCCTAGGCCGGGGGGGAGTGTCTGGAAACACCATATATTTT. This sequence encodes CASSLGRGGVSGNTIYF.

The chain has TRBV5-1 and TRBJ1-1; no clear D gene. CDR1 and CDR2 from the germline V gene are SGHRS and YFSETQ. Trimming removed 4 bases from V and 3 bases from J, with 10 bases in between. This CDR3 region has 13 residues. The chain's CDR3 is CASSRDIYTEAFF. Here the CDR3 DNA reads TGCGCCAGCAGCCGCGACATATACACTGAAGCTTTCTTT.

Points on this clone: Other DNA sequences of this sample code for an identical CDR3. The V and J genes are TRBV12-3 or TRBV12-4 and TRBJ1-1, with D possibly matching TRBD1 (6 bases). V was pared by 3 bases and J by 8 bases, with 7 bases between. The CDR3 has 11 amino acids. The CDR3 DNA reads TGTGCCAGCAGTTTGCAGGGGGAAGCTTTCTTT. Translation gives CASSLQGEAFF.

This sequence joins TRBV5-1 and TRBJ2-1, with a tentative D call TRBD2 (6 bases). CDR3 length: 16 amino acids. V was shortened by 0 bases and J by 9 bases, with 19 bases between the two germline ends. Germline-derived CDR1 and CDR2 are SGHRS and YFSETQ. CDR3 coding DNA: TGCGCCAGCAGCTTGGGTGGGGCGGGGTTTCACAGTGAGCAGTTCTTC. It codes for CASSLGGAGFHSEQFF.

The V gene is TRBV7-8, the J gene TRBJ1-1, with a tentative D call TRBD1 (6 bases). The CDR3 extends over 15 amino acids. V was shortened by 5 bases and J by 6 bases, with 19 bases between the two germline ends. CDR1 and CDR2 from the germline V gene are SGHVS and FQNEAQ. This CDR3 is CASSRTTWTASEAFF. CDR3 nucleotides: TGTGCCAGCAGCCGCACAACATGGACAGCATCTGAAGCTTTCTTT. Together with reference TRBV7-8 and TRBJ1-1, the CDR3 gives the full variable domain: GAGVSQSPRYKVAKRGQDVALRCDPISGHVSLFWYQQALGQGPEFLTYFQNEAQLDKSGLPSDRFFAERPEGSVSTLKIQRTQQEDSAVYLCASSRTTWTASEAFFGQGTRLTVV.

CDR3 protein: CASSLTGGPVYEQFF. DNA of the CDR3: TGTGCCAGCAGCTTAACGGGAGGGCCGGTATATGAGCAGTTCTTC. This chain uses TRBV7-3 with TRBJ2-1; 7 bases agree with TRBD2. The germline gives CDR1 SGHTA, CDR2 FQGTGA. The CDR3 runs 15 residues. J lost 8 bases, V lost 0 bases, and 7 bases had no gene match. Combining the CDR3 with reference TRBV7-3 and TRBJ2-1 gives the whole variable domain GAGVSQTPSNKVTEKGKYVELRCDPISGHTALYWYRQSLGQGPEFLIYFQGTGAADDSGLPNDRFFAVRPEGSVSTLKIQRTERGDSAVYLCASSLTGGPVYEQFFGPGTRLTVL.

V gene TRBV25-1 combines with J gene TRBJ1-5; D gene unclear. Trimming removed 8 bases at V and 4 bases at J, with 12 bases between. Germline CDR1 is MGHDK and CDR2 is SYGVNS. The CDR3 length is 13 residues. The CDR3 DNA is TGTGCCAGCTCCGTGGGGAGTAATCAGCCCCAGCATTTT. This translates into CASSVGSNQPQHF.

The rearrangement uses TRBV5-5 and TRBJ1-1; tentative D call: TRBD1 (5 bases). CDR1 SGHKS and CDR2 YYEKEE come from the germline V gene (reference sequence). V was trimmed by 1 base and J by 8 bases, leaving 15 bases between them. The CDR3 sequence is 14 residues long. The CDR3 reads CASSLYGGGGEAFF. The CDR3 bases are TGTGCCAGCAGCTTGTACGGGGGAGGAGGAGAAGCTTTCTTT.

The chain joins TRBV5-8 to TRBJ1-1; D is uncertain. Trimming removed 1 base from V and 1 base from J, with 11 bases in between. This CDR3 has 15 residues. From germline, CDR1 is SGHTS and CDR2 YDEGEE. The DNA of the CDR3 is TGTGCCAGCAGCTTGCGAGGTTTGGGGAACACTGAAGCTTTCTTT. As protein: CASSLRGLGNTEAFF.

V gene TRBV7-2 combines with J gene TRBJ1-2; the match to TRBD1 covers 10 bases. The CDR3 runs 15 residues. With V trimmed by 5 bases and J by 8 bases, 11 bases remained unmatched. Germline loops: CDR1 SGHTA, CDR2 FQGNSA. The CDR3 DNA reads as TGTGCCAGCAGCCCTGGACTGACAGGGGGCGGAGGCTACACCTTC. Translating it yields CASSPGLTGGGGYTF.

This CDR3 reads CASSLSSGSYNEQFF. The CDR3 nucleotides read TGTGCCAGCAGCTTATCCAGCGGGAGTTATAATGAGCAGTTCTTC. V gene TRBV11-1 combines with J gene TRBJ2-1; 8 bases align to TRBD2. From germline, CDR1 is SGHAT and CDR2 FQDESV (reference sequence). This CDR3 has 15 residues. V lost 2 bases, J lost 7 bases, and 7 bases stayed unmatched.

The rearrangement links TRBV11-2 to TRBJ1-2; D gene ambiguous. The CDR3 is 12 amino acids. Trimming took 3 bases from V and 5 from J, leaving 7 bases between them. Germline V CDR1 and CDR2: SGHAT, FQNNGV. In nucleotides, the CDR3 is TGTGCCAGCAGCTTGACTAGTTATGGCTACACCTTC. Translation: CASSLTSYGYTF.

This clone was observed a handful of times. V gene TRBV27 combines with J gene TRBJ1-5; maybe TRBD1 (5 bases). The CDR3 loop spans 15 amino acids. V lost 0 bases and J lost 7, with 13 bases in between. CDR1 is MNHEY, CDR2 SMNVEV, per germline (reference sequence). The CDR3 DNA reads as TGTGCCAGCAGTTTATCGATAAGGGGAGGGCAGCCCCAGCATTTT. Encoded protein: CASSLSIRGGQPQHF.

The chain is built from TRBV15 and TRBJ2-5; 11 nucleotides agree with TRBD1. The germline V gene has CDR1 LNHNV and CDR2 YYDKDF (reference sequence). With V trimmed by 3 bases and J by 2 bases, 5 bases remained unmatched. The CDR3 has 16 residues. The CDR3 here is CATSRDRGPGQETQYF. The CDR3 region has the DNA TGTGCCACCAGCAGGGACAGGGGGCCGGGGCAAGAGACCCAGTACTTC.

The rearrangement uses TRBV6-2 or TRBV6-3 and TRBJ1-6, with TRBD1 matching 9 bases. The trim removed 6 bases at V and 11 bases at J, leaving 11 bases unmatched. The germline V gene encodes CDR1 MNHEY and CDR2 SVGEGT. The CDR3 consists of 15 residues. The DNA of the CDR3 is TGTGCCAGCAGCAATGTGGGACAGGGTTACGCACCCCTCCACTTT. Amino acid sequence: CASSNVGQGYAPLHF.

CDR3 DNA: TGTGCCAGCAGCTCATGGGGCGGTAGCTCCTACGAGCAGTACTTC. As protein: CASSSWGGSSYEQYF. The J gene is TRBJ2-7, the V gene TRBV7-2; tentatively, D is TRBD1 (5 bases). The germline V gene has CDR1 SGHTA and CDR2 FQGNSA. This CDR3 comprises 15 residues. Trimming shortened V by 4 bases and J by 0 bases, and 13 bases separated the two germline ends.

The chain links TRBV30 to TRBJ1-5; 8 positions match TRBD1. V was clipped by 4 bases and J by 2 bases; unmatched bases: 1. This CDR3 has 13 amino acids. The germline V gene encodes CDR1 GTSNPN and CDR2 SVGIG (reference sequence). The CDR3 nucleotides are TGTGCCTGGATGGGACAGGGCAATCAGCCCCAGCATTTT. Protein product: CAWMGQGNQPQHF.

J is TRBJ1-6 and V is TRBV4-1; 7 nucleotides match TRBD1. This CDR3 has 16 amino acids. The V gene's germline CDR1 is MGHRA and CDR2 YSYEKL. V shed 4 bases, J shed 1 base, and the junction held 4 bases outside the gene matches. In DNA form, the CDR3 reads TGCGCCAGCAGCCCGCGACAGGGTTCCTATAATTCACCCCTCCACTTT. Residues: CASSPRQGSYNSPLHF.